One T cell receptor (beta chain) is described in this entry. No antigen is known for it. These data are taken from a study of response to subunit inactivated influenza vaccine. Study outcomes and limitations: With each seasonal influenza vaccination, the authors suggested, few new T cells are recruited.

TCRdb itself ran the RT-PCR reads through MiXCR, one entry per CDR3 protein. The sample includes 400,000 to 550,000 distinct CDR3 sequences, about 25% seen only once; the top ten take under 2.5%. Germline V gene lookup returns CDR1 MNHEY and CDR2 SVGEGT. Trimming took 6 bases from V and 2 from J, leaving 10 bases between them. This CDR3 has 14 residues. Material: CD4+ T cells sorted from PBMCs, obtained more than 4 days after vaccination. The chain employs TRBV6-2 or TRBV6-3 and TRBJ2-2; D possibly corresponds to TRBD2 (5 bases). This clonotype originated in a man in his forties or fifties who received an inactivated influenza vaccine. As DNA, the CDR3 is TGTGCCAGCAGATTCCGGACTAACACCGGGGAGCTGTTTTTT. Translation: CASRFRTNTGELFF.